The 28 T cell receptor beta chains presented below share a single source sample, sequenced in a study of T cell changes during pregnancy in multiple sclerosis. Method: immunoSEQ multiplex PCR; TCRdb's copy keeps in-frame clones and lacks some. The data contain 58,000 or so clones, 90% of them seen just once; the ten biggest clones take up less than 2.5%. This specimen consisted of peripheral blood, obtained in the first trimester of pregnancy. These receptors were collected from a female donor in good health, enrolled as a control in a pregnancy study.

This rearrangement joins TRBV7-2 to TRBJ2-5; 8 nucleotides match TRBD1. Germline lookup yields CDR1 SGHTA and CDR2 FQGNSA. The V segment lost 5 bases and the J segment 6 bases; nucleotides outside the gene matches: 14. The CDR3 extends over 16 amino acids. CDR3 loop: CASSNPGAGGRKTQYF. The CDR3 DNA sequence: TGTGCCAGCAGCAATCCAGGGGCAGGGGGCCGGAAGACCCAGTACTTC.

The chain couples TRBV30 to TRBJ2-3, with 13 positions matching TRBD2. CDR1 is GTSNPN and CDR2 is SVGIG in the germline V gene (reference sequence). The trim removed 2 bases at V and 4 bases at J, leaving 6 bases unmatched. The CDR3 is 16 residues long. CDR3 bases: TGTGCCTGGAGTACCTTACTAGCGGGGGGGCCAGATACGCAGTATTTT. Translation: CAWSTLLAGGPDTQYF.

The CDR3 nucleotides read TGTGCAAGTCGCTTAGCAGTAAGGACTAAGGGGGGGTTCAATCAGCCCCAGCATTTT. Protein product: CASRLAVRTKGGFNQPQHF. V is TRBV12-2 and J is TRBJ1-5. TRBV12-2 is deemed a pseudogene. This CDR3 is 19 amino acids long.

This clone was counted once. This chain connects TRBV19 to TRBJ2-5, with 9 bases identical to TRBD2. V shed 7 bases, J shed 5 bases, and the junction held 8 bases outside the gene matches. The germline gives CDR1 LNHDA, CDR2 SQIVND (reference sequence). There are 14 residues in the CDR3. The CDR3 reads CASMRREGRETQYF. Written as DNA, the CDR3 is TGTGCCAGTATGCGGCGGGAGGGCCGGGAGACCCAGTACTTC.

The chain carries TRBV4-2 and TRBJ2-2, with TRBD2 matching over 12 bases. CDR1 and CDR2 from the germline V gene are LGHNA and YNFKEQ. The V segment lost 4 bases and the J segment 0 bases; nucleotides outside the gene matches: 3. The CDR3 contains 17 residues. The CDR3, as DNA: TGTGCCAGCAGCCTTCGGACTAGCGGGGCGAACACCGGGGAGCTGTTTTTT. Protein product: CASSLRTSGANTGELFF.

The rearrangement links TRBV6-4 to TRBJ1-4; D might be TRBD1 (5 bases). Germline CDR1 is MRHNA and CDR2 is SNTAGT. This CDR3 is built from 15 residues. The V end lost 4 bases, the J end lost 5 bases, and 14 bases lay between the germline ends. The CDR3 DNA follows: TGTGCCAGCAGTGCTTCGACAGAAATAAATGAAAAACTGTTTTTT. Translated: CASSASTEINEKLFF.

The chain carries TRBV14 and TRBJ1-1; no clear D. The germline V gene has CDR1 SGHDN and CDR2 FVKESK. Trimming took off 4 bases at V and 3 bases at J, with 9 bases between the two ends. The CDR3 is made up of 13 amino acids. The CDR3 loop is CASSLPPYTEAFF. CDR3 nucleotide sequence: TGTGCCAGCAGCCTCCCCCCCTACACTGAAGCTTTCTTT.

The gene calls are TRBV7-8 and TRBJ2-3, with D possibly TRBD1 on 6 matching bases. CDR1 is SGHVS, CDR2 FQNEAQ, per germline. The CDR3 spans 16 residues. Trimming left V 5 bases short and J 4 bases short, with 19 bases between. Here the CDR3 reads CASSPSQGFRADTQYF. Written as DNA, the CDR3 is TGTGCCAGCAGCCCATCACAGGGCTTTCGGGCAGATACGCAGTATTTT.

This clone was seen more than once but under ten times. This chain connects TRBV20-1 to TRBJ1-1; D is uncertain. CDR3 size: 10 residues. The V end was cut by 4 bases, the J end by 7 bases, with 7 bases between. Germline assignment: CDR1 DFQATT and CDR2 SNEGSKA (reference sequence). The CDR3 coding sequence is TGCAGTGCTACGGGTAATGAAGCTTTCTTT. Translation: CSATGNEAFF.

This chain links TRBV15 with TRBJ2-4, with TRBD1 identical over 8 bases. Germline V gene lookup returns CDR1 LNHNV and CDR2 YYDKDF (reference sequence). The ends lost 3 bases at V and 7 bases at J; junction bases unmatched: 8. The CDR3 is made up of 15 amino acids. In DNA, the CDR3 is TGTGCCACCAGCAGTGGCCAGGGGGCCGTGAACATTCAGTACTTC. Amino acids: CATSSGQGAVNIQYF.

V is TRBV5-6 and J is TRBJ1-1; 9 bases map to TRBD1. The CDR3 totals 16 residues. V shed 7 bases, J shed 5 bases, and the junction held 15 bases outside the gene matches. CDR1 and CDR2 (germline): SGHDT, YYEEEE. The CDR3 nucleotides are TGTGCCAGCGGGTACAGGGGGCGCCTAAGTAGTACTGAAGCTTTCTTT. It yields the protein CASGYRGRLSSTEAFF.

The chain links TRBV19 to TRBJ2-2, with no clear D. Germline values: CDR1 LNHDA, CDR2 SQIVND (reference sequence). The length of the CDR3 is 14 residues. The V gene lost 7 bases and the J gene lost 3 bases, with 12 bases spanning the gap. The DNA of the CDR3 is TGTGCCAGTAATAAGGTGCAGGACACCGGGGAGCTGTTTTTT. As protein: CASNKVQDTGELFF.

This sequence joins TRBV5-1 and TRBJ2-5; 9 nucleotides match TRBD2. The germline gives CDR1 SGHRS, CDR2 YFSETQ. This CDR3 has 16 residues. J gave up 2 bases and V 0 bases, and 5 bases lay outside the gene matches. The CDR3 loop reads CASSLAGGGVQETQYF. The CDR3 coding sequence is TGCGCCAGCAGCTTGGCCGGCGGGGGGGTACAAGAGACCCAGTACTTC.

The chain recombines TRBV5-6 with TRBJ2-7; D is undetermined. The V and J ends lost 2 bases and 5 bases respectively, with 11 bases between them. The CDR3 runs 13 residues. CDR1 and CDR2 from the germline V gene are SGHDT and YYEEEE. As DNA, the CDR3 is TGTGCCAGCAGCTTAGGCAGGCGCCACGAGCAGTACTTC. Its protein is CASSLGRRHEQYF.

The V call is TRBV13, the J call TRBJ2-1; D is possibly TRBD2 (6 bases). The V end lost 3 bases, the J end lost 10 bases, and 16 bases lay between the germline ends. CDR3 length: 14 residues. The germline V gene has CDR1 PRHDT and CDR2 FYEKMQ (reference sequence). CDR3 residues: CASSFGGIKDEQFF. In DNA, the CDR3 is TGTGCCAGCAGCTTTGGAGGGATCAAGGACGAGCAGTTCTTC.

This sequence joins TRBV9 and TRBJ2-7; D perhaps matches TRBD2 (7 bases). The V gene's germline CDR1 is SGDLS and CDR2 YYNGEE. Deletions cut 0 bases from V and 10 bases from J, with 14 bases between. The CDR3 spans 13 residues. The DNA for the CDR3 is TGTGCCAGCAGCGTAGATGGGGGGGGCCGCCAGTACTTC. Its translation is CASSVDGGGRQYF.

CDR3 protein: CASSPASGGLEQYF. The CDR3, as DNA: TGTGCCAGCAGTCCGGCTAGCGGAGGTCTAGAGCAGTACTTC. This rearrangement joins TRBV28 to TRBJ2-7; TRBD2 matches 7 bases. Germline V gives CDR1 MDHEN, CDR2 SYDVKM. After removal of 5 bases from V and 7 bases from J, the junction contained 11 bases not matched to a gene. The CDR3 is 14 residues long.

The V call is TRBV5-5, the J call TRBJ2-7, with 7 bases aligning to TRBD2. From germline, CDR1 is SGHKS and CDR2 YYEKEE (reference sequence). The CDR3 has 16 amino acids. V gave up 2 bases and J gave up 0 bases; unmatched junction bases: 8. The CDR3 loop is CASSFGFSSGSYEQYF. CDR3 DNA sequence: TGTGCCAGCAGCTTTGGATTCTCTAGCGGCTCCTACGAGCAGTACTTC.

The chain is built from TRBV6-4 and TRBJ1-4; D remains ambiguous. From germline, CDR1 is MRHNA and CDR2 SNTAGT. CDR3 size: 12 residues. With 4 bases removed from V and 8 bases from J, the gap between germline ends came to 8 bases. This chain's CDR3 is CASSGADEKLFF. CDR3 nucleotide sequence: TGTGCCAGCAGTGGGGCAGACGAAAAACTGTTTTTT.

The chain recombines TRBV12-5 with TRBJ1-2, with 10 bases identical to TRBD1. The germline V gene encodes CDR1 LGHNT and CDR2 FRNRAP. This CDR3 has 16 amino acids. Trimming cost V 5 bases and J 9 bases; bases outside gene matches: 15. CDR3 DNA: TGTGCTAGTGGTCCCGAGGGGGGACAGGGGTCACGCCGCTACACCTTC. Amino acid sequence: CASGPEGGQGSRRYTF.

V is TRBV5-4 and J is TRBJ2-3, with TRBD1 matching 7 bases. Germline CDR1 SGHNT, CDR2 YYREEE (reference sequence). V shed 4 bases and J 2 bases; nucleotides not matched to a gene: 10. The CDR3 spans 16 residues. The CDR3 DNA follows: TGTGCCAGCAGCCGCCCTACTCAGGGGGTCACAGATACGCAGTATTTT. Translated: CASSRPTQGVTDTQYF. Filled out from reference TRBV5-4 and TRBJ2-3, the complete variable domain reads ETGVTQSPTHLIKTRGQQVTLRCSSQSGHNTVSWYQQALGQGPQFIFQYYREEENGRGNFPPRFSGLQFPNYSSELNVNALELDDSALYLCASSRPTQGVTDTQYFGPGTRLTVL.

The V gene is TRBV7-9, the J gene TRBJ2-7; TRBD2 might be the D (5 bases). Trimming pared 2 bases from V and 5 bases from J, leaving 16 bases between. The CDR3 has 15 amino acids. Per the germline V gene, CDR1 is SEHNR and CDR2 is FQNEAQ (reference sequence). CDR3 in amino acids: CASSLIPGKSDEQYF. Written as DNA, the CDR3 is TGTGCCAGCAGCTTAATCCCGGGAAAGAGCGACGAGCAGTACTTC.

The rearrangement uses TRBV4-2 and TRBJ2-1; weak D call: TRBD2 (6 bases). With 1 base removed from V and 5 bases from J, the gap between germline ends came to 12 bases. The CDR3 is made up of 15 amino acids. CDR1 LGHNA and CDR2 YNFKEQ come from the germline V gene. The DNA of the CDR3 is TGTGCCAGCAGCCAAGGGAGGGGTTTTGACAATGAGCAGTTCTTC. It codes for CASSQGRGFDNEQFF.

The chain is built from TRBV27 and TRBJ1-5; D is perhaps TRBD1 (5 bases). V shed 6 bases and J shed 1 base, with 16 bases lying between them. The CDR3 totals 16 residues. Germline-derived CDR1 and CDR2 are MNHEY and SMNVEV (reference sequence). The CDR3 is CASSPSRGGSNQPQHF. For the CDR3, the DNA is TGTGCCAGCAGCCCCTCCCGGGGGGGGAGCAATCAGCCCCAGCATTTT.

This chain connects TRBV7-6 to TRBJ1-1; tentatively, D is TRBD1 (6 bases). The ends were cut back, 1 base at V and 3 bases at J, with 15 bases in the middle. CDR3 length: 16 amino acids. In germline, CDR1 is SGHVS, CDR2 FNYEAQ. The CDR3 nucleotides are TGTGCCAGCAGCTTAGAGGCCAAGGGGGTTGACACTGAAGCTTTCTTT. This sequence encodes CASSLEAKGVDTEAFF.

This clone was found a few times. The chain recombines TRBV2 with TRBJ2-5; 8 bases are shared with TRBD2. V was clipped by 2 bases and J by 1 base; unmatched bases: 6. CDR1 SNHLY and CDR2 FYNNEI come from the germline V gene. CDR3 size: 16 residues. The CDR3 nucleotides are TGTGCCAGCAGTGAACAGCGGGGGACACCCCAAGAGACCCAGTACTTC. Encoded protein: CASSEQRGTPQETQYF.

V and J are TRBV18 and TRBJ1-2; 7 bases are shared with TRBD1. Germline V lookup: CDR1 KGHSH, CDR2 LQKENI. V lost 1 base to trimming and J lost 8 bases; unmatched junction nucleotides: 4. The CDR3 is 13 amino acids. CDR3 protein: CASSPRDSGGYTF. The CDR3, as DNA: TGTGCCAGCTCACCACGGGACAGTGGGGGCTACACCTTC.

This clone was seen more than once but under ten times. CDR3 sequence reads: CASSPRTGASSYEQYF. CDR3 DNA sequence: TGTGCCAGCAGCCCGCGGACAGGGGCGAGCTCCTACGAGCAGTACTTC. This sequence joins TRBV11-2 and TRBJ2-7, with 9 bases matching TRBD1. V dropped 5 bases and J dropped 0; count of bases not matched to a gene: 8. The CDR3 loop spans 16 amino acids. CDR1 and CDR2 (germline): SGHAT, FQNNGV.